Described below is a single T cell receptor beta chain sequence and its context. This sample was taken from a study of blood T cell repertoires in COVID-19. In the original workflow: Amplification of reference gene primers was used by the study to estimate nucleated cell counts. Measured with immunoSEQ multiplex PCR; TCRdb has only the in-frame clones, and not every one. V, J and clone size are taken as reported in that table, and D and trimming were inferred from the DNA itself. The table shows 150,000 to 160,000 clones, with under 85% occurring only once. Germline V gives CDR1 SGHRS, CDR2 YFSETQ. CDR3 size: 16 residues. The junction had 6 bases not matched to a gene; V was cut back by 2 bases and J by 2 bases.

This rearrangement joins TRBV5-1 to TRBJ2-7; 11 bases map to TRBD1. The source material was peripheral blood. The TCR sequence derives from a man aged 55 to 70 with COVID-19, enrolled during active disease. The CDR3 DNA follows: TGCGCCAGCAGCTTTACTCCGGGACAGGGGGCCTACGAGCAGTACTTC. Residues: CASSFTPGQGAYEQYF. Full variable domain (remainder filled in from reference TRBV5-1 and TRBJ2-7): KAGVTQTPRYLIKTRGQQVTLSCSPISGHRSVSWYQQTPGQGLQFLFEYFSETQRNKGNFPGRFSGRQFSNSRSEMNVSTLELGDSALYLCASSFTPGQGAYEQYFGPGTRLTVT.